One sample yielded the 27 T cell receptor beta chains listed below, sequenced in a study of radiotherapy plus CTLA-4 blockade in lung cancer (dated by TCRdb to the late 2010s). The library was produced with the immunoSEQ multiplex PCR assay. Not all clones reach the TCRdb copy of this immuneACCESS table, which keeps in-frame sequences only. Checked studies attribute under half of the gap to unresolved V genes and leave the rest unexplained. Present in this sample are roughly 54,000 clones, around four fifths of which were seen just once. The ten largest clones capture 3.2% of the sample. The input for sequencing was peripheral blood, taken from a patient treated with radiotherapy plus ipilimumab. All receptors derive from a human donor with non-small cell lung cancer who had a partial response to radiotherapy plus ipilimumab.

The J gene is TRBJ2-7, the V gene TRBV5-6, with D possibly TRBD1 on 5 matching bases. The ends were cut back, 4 bases at V and 5 bases at J, with 19 bases in the middle. CDR1 and CDR2 (germline): SGHDT, YYEEEE. The CDR3 spans 15 residues. The CDR3 coding sequence is TGTGCCAGCAGCCCGGTGGCAGGGAAAAGGAACGAGCAGTACTTC. This sequence encodes CASSPVAGKRNEQYF.

This clone appeared once. The rearrangement uses TRBV7-9 and TRBJ2-7; D is unclear. The germline V gene encodes CDR1 SEHNR and CDR2 FQNEAQ (reference sequence). Trimming pared 4 bases from V and 1 base from J, leaving 8 bases between. There are 13 residues in the CDR3. The CDR3 sequence: CASSSGVSYEQYF. CDR3 in DNA: TGTGCCAGCAGCTCAGGTGTATCCTACGAGCAGTACTTC.

This clone was recorded a few times. This chain links TRBV28 with TRBJ2-7; D perhaps matches TRBD1 (5 bases). Looked up from germline, CDR1 is MDHEN and CDR2 is SYDVKM. There are 15 residues in the CDR3. Trimming removed 6 bases from V and 2 bases from J, with 17 bases in between. CDR3: CASRSAQGGTYEQYF. CDR3 nucleotide sequence: TGTGCCAGCAGGTCAGCCCAGGGTGGCACCTACGAGCAGTACTTC.

This chain links TRBV11-3 with TRBJ2-1; 10 nucleotides line up with TRBD1. Germline-derived CDR1 and CDR2 are SGHNT and YENEEA. CDR3 length equals 16 residues. The trim removed 4 bases at V and 1 base at J, leaving 4 bases unmatched. CDR3 nucleotide sequence: TGTGCCAGCAGCTCCAGACAGGGGGCTTCCTACAATGAGCAGTTCTTC. Protein: CASSSRQGASYNEQFF.

The rearrangement joins TRBV6-1 to TRBJ1-1; D may be TRBD1 (6 bases). The V and J ends lost 3 bases and 4 bases respectively, with 12 bases between them. The CDR3 has 14 amino acids. The V gene's germline CDR1 is MNHNS and CDR2 SASEGT. The CDR3 here is CASSELGGATEAFF. For the CDR3, the DNA is TGTGCCAGCAGTGAGTTGGGGGGGGCCACTGAAGCTTTCTTT.

Only a few counts were recorded for this clone. The gene calls are TRBV7-6 and TRBJ2-7, with D unclear. The CDR3 contains 14 residues. The germline V and J ends were trimmed by 1 base and 0 bases, with 7 bases remaining between them. Germline V gene sequence: CDR1 SGHVS, CDR2 FNYEAQ. DNA for the CDR3: TGTGCCAGCAGCTTAGGCCTGAGCTCCTACGAGCAGTACTTC. It yields the protein CASSLGLSSYEQYF.

The chain uses TRBV7-6 and TRBJ2-5; 14 bases agree with TRBD2. The ends lost 3 bases at V and 7 bases at J; junction bases unmatched: 4. The CDR3 contains 15 residues. CDR1 and CDR2 (germline): SGHVS, FNYEAQ. For the CDR3, the DNA is TGTGCCAGCAGCTTGACTAGCGGGGGGGCCGGGACCCAGTACTTC. Translation gives CASSLTSGGAGTQYF. Full variable domain (remainder filled in from reference TRBV7-6 and TRBJ2-5): GAGVSQSPRYKVTKRGQDVALRCDPISGHVSLYWYRQALGQGPEFLTYFNYEAQQDKSGLPNDRFSAERPEGSISTLTIQRTEQRDSAMYRCASSLTSGGAGTQYFGPGTRLLVL.

This sequence joins TRBV7-9 and TRBJ1-2, with 8 bases fitting TRBD1. Germline loops: CDR1 SEHNR, CDR2 FQNEAQ (reference sequence). The ends lost 3 bases at V and 8 bases at J; junction bases unmatched: 2. The CDR3 spans 12 residues. CDR3 amino acids: CASSLTGAGYTF. The CDR3 bases are TGTGCCAGCAGCTTGACAGGGGCCGGCTACACCTTC. The full variable domain, with the rest looked up from reference TRBV7-9 and TRBJ1-2, is DTGVSQNPRHKITKRGQNVTFRCDPISEHNRLYWYRQTLGQGPEFLTYFQNEAQLEKSRLLSDRFSAERPKGSFSTLEIQRTEQGDSAMYLCASSLTGAGYTFGSGTRLTVV.

This clone has only a few counts. In DNA, the CDR3 is TGTGCCAGCAGCCCGACAGGGGGCTCCGGCGAGCAGTACTTC. Translating gives CASSPTGGSGEQYF. The V gene is TRBV7-9, the J gene TRBJ2-7, with 10 bases matching TRBD1. After removal of 5 bases from V and 6 bases from J, the junction contained 7 bases not matched to a gene. CDR1 and CDR2 (germline): SEHNR, FQNEAQ (reference sequence). The CDR3 runs to 14 residues.

The chain combines TRBV9 with TRBJ1-6, with D tentatively TRBD1 (6 bases). Per the germline V gene, CDR1 is SGDLS and CDR2 is YYNGEE. CDR3 length: 15 residues. V lost 5 bases and J 6 bases, leaving 15 bases between the germline ends. CDR3 in DNA: TGTGCCAGCAGTCAGGGGACGGGAGGTAATTCACCCCTCCACTTT. Residues: CASSQGTGGNSPLHF.

Comments on this clone: Other DNA sequences in this sample translate to the same CDR3. This sequence joins TRBV2 and TRBJ2-7; D remains unclear. Between the trimmed V and J ends, which lost 6 bases and 2 bases, there was a span of 8 bases. CDR1 SNHLY and CDR2 FYNNEI come from the germline V gene. This CDR3 contains 12 residues. The CDR3 nucleotides are TGTGCCAGCAGCGGAGAAGCCTACGAGCAGTACTTC. This translates into CASSGEAYEQYF.

The CDR3 region is CATSRWGQGDRRETQYF. In nucleotides, the CDR3 is TGTGCCACCAGCAGATGGGGACAGGGGGATAGGAGGGAGACCCAGTACTTC. The chain uses TRBV15 and TRBJ2-5, with 11 bases identical to TRBD1. V was clipped by 2 bases and J by 5 bases; unmatched bases: 10. The length of the CDR3 is 17 residues. In germline, CDR1 is LNHNV, CDR2 YYDKDF (reference sequence).

The V gene is TRBV6-6, the J gene TRBJ2-7; 9 nucleotides agree with TRBD1. The CDR3 has 15 residues. With V trimmed by 7 bases and J by 4 bases, 11 bases remained unmatched. Germline values: CDR1 MNHNY, CDR2 SVGAGI (reference sequence). CDR3 in DNA: TGTGCCAGCAACCTGGGACAGGGAATTTCTTACGAGCAGTACTTC. This codes for CASNLGQGISYEQYF.

The chain employs TRBV29-1 and TRBJ2-2; 9 bases agree with TRBD2. Germline lookup yields CDR1 SQVTM and CDR2 ANQGSEA. CDR3 size: 14 residues. Losses at the gene ends were 1 base for V and 5 bases for J; bases not matched to a gene: 2. The CDR3 region has the DNA TGCAGCGTTGAAGTGGCGGGGGGGACCGGGGAGCTGTTTTTT. It encodes CSVEVAGGTGELFF.

The chain combines TRBV12-5 with TRBJ1-2; TRBD1 aligns across 9 bases. CDR1 and CDR2 (germline): LGHNT, FRNRAP. The CDR3 is 15 residues long. With V trimmed by 0 bases and J by 11 bases, 10 bases remained unmatched. The CDR3 DNA reads TGTGCTAGTGGTTTGGTACCCACCTCGACAGGGGGGTACACCTTC. Translated: CASGLVPTSTGGYTF.

The chain employs TRBV4-2 and TRBJ2-5, with TRBD2 matching over 10 bases. The CDR3 length is 15 residues. CDR1 LGHNA and CDR2 YNFKEQ come from the germline V gene. The V and J ends lost 4 bases and 5 bases, in that order; junction bases with no gene match: 7. The CDR3 here is CASSRERGGTETQYF. Here the CDR3 DNA reads TGTGCCAGCAGCCGTGAGCGGGGGGGTACGGAGACCCAGTACTTC.

The J gene is TRBJ2-3, the V gene TRBV7-9, with D possibly TRBD1 on 6 matching bases. Trimming removed 1 base from V and 2 bases from J, with 16 bases in between. The length of the CDR3 is 17 residues. Per germline, CDR1 SEHNR and CDR2 FQNEAQ (reference sequence). CDR3 region: CASSLGFRTENTDTQYF. CDR3 sequence (DNA): TGTGCCAGCAGCTTAGGTTTCCGGACAGAAAACACAGATACGCAGTATTTT.

The J gene is TRBJ1-4, the V gene TRBV19, with D possibly matching TRBD1 (6 bases). The CDR3 runs to 14 residues. CDR1 is LNHDA, CDR2 SQIVND, per germline (reference sequence). The V end was cut by 4 bases, the J end by 5 bases, with 11 bases between. The CDR3 coding sequence is TGTGCCAGTAGTACCAGGACAGTCAATGAAAAACTGTTTTTT. The encoded protein is CASSTRTVNEKLFF.

The gene calls are TRBV5-5 and TRBJ2-7; maybe TRBD1 (6 bases). The CDR3 runs to 14 residues. Trimming shortened V by 3 bases and J by 1 base, and 11 bases separated the two germline ends. CDR1 and CDR2 (germline): SGHKS, YYEKEE (reference sequence). The CDR3 loop reads CASSSPGQSYEQYF. Written as DNA, the CDR3 is TGTGCCAGCAGCTCACCGGGACAATCCTACGAGCAGTACTTC.

This rearrangement joins TRBV7-2 to TRBJ1-1; possibly TRBD1 for D (5 bases). Trimming removed 1 base from V and 5 bases from J, with 11 bases in between. The length of the CDR3 is 14 residues. Germline V CDR1 and CDR2: SGHTA, FQGNSA. CDR3 region: CASSLEGIGTEAFF. The CDR3 bases are TGTGCCAGCAGCTTAGAGGGGATCGGAACTGAAGCTTTCTTT.

The chain couples TRBV6-1 to TRBJ2-4, with TRBD1 as a possible D gene (5 bases). The CDR3 is made up of 13 amino acids. Trimming left V 7 bases short and J 8 bases short, with 15 bases between. Germline CDR1 reads MNHNS; CDR2 reads SASEGT. DNA of the CDR3: TGTGCCAGCACTCCGAGACAGTCGGACATTCAGTACTTC. Its translation is CASTPRQSDIQYF.

The V gene is TRBV9, the J gene TRBJ2-7; no clear D gene. Germline loops: CDR1 SGDLS, CDR2 YYNGEE. The length of the CDR3 is 13 residues. The V end was cut by 4 bases, the J end by 2 bases, with 10 bases between. The CDR3 loop reads CASSPGNAYEQYF. DNA of the CDR3: TGTGCCAGCAGCCCAGGCAATGCCTACGAGCAGTACTTC.

V and J are TRBV5-1 and TRBJ2-2; 11 bases match TRBD2. V gave up 2 bases and J gave up 4 bases; unmatched junction bases: 1. Per the germline V gene, CDR1 is SGHRS and CDR2 is YFSETQ. The CDR3 sequence is 15 residues long. CDR3 in amino acids: CASSFLAGGTGELFF. The CDR3 DNA reads TGCGCCAGCAGCTTTCTAGCGGGGGGCACCGGGGAGCTGTTTTTT.

The J gene is TRBJ1-1, the V gene TRBV18; the D gene is possibly TRBD1 (6 bases). The germline CDR1 and CDR2 sequences are KGHSH and LQKENI. Trimming left V 6 bases short and J 4 bases short, with 21 bases between. The CDR3 is made up of 16 amino acids. CDR3 bases: TGTGCCAGCTCCGATCCGACAAAAACGACAGGCACTGAAGCTTTCTTT. Translated, it gives CASSDPTKTTGTEAFF.

V gene TRBV11-2 combines with J gene TRBJ2-5, with 7 bases matching TRBD2. This CDR3 region has 15 residues. CDR1 is SGHAT and CDR2 is FQNNGV in the germline V gene. Trimming took 0 bases from V and 5 from J; bases not matched to a gene: 6. CDR3 in amino acids: CASSLDYGGWETQYF. The CDR3 bases are TGTGCCAGCAGCTTAGACTACGGGGGGTGGGAGACCCAGTACTTC.

This clone occurred once. One end of the junction varies from germline; a read error may be responsible. This chain uses TRBV20-1 with TRBJ2-7; D call uncertain. Germline V CDR1 and CDR2: DFQATT, SNEGSKA (reference sequence). This CDR3 has 11 residues. The CDR3 region has the DNA TGCAGCGCTAGGGAATCGGGCGAGCAGTACTTC. This codes for CSARESGEQYF.

The table lists this clone with a few counts. V is TRBV2 and J is TRBJ2-7, with D tentatively TRBD1 (6 bases). Germline CDR1 SNHLY, CDR2 FYNNEI. This CDR3 spans 13 amino acids. Trimming stripped 6 bases from V and 3 bases from J, with 12 bases between. The CDR3 bases are TGTGCCAGCAGCAGCCTGGACAGCTACGAGCAGTACTTC. It is translated as CASSSLDSYEQYF.